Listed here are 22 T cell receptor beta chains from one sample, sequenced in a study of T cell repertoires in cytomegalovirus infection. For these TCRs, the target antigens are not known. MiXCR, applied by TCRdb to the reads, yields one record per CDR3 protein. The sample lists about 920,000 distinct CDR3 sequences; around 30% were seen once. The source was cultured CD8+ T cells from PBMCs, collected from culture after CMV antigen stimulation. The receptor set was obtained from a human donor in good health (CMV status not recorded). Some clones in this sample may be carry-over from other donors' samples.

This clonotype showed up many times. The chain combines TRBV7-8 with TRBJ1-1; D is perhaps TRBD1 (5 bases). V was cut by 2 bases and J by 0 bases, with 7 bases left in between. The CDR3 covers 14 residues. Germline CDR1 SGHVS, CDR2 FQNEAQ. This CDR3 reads CASSLPGLNTEAFF. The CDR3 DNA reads TGTGCCAGCAGCTTACCAGGGTTGAACACTGAAGCTTTCTTT.

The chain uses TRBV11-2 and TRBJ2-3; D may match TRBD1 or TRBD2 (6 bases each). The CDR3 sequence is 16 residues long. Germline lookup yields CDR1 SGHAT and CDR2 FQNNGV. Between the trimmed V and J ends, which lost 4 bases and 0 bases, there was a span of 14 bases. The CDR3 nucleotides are TGTGCCAGCAGCTATGAACAGGGAGGTAGCACAGATACGCAGTATTTT. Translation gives CASSYEQGGSTDTQYF.

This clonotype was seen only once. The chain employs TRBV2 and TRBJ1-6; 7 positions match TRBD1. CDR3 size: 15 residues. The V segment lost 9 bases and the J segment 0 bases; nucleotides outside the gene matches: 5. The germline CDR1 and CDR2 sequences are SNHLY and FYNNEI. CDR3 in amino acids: CASRQGSSYNSPLHF. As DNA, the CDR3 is TGTGCCAGTAGACAGGGAAGCTCCTATAATTCACCCCTCCACTTT.

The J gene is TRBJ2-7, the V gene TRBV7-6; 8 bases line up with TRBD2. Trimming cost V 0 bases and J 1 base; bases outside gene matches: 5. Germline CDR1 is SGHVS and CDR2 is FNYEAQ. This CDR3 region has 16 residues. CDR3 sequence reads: CASSLAPVAGSYEQYF. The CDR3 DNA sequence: TGTGCCAGCAGCTTAGCTCCGGTAGCGGGGTCCTACGAGCAGTACTTC.

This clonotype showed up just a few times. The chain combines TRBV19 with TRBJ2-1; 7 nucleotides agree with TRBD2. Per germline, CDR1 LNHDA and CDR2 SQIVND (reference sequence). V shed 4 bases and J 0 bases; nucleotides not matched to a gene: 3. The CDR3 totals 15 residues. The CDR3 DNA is TGTGCCAGTAGTAGGGGCGGGGGCTCCTACAATGAGCAGTTCTTC. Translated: CASSRGGGSYNEQFF.

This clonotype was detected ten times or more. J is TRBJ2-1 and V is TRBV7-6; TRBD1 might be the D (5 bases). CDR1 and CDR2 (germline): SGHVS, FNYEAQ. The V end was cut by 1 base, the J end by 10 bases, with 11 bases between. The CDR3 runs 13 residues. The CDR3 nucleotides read TGTGCCAGCAGCTTAGGGGGCCAGAGCGAGCAGTTCTTC. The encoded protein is CASSLGGQSEQFF.

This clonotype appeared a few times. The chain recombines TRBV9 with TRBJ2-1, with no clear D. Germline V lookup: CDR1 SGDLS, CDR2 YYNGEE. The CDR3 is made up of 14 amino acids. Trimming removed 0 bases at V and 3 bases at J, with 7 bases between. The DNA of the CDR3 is TGTGCCAGCAGCGTAGGAGCAGGCTACAATGAGCAGTTCTTC. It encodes CASSVGAGYNEQFF.

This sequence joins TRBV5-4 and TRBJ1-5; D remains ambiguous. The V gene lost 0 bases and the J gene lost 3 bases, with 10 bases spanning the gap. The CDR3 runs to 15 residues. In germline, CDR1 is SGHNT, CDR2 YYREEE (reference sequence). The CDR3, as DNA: TGTGCCAGCAGCTTGGATCCCGACGACAATCAGCCCCAGCATTTT. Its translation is CASSLDPDDNQPQHF. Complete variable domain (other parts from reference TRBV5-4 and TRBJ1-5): ETGVTQSPTHLIKTRGQQVTLRCSSQSGHNTVSWYQQALGQGPQFIFQYYREEENGRGNFPPRFSGLQFPNYSSELNVNALELDDSALYLCASSLDPDDNQPQHFGDGTRLSIL.

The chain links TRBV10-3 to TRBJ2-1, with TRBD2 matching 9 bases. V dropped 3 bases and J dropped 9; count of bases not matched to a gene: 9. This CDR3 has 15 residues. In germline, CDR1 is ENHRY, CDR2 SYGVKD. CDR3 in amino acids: CAISDYRGGASEQFF. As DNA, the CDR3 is TGTGCCATCAGTGATTACCGCGGGGGGGCAAGTGAGCAGTTCTTC.

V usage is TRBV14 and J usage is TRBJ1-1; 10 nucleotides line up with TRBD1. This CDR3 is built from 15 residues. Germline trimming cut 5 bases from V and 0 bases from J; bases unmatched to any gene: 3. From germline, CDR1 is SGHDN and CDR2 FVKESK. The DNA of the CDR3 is TGTGCCAGCAGCTGGACAGGGGGTATGAACACTGAAGCTTTCTTT. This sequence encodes CASSWTGGMNTEAFF.

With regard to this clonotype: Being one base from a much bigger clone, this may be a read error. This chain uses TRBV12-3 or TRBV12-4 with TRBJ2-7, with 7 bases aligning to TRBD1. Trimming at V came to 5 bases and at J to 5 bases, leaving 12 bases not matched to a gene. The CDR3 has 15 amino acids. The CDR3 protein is CASSRPETGSDEQYF. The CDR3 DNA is TGTGCCAGCAGTCGGCCAGAGACAGGGAGCGACGAGCAGTACTTC.

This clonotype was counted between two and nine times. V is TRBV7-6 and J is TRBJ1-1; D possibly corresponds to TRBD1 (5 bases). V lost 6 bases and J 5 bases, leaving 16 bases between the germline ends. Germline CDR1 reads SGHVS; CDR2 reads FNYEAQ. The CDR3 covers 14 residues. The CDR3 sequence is CASSLAGKKTEAFF. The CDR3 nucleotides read TGTGCCAGCAGTCTAGCAGGGAAAAAGACTGAAGCTTTCTTT.

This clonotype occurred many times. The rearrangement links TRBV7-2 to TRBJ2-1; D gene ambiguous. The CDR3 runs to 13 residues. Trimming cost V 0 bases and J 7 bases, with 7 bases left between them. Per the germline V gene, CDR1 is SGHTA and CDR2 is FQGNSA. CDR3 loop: CASSLASLNEQFF. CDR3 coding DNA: TGTGCCAGCAGCTTAGCGAGTCTAAATGAGCAGTTCTTC.

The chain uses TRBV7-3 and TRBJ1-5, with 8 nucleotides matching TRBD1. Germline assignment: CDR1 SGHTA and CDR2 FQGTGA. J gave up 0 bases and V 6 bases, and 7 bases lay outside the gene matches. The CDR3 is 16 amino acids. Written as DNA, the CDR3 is TGTGCCAGCAGACACCCGGGACAGGATAGCAATCAGCCCCAGCATTTT. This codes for CASRHPGQDSNQPQHF.

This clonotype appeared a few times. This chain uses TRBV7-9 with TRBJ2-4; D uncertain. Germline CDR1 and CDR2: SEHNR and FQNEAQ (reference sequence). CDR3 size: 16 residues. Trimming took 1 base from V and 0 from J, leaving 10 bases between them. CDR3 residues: CASSLGVDLAKNIQYF. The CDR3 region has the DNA TGTGCCAGCAGCTTAGGGGTGGATCTAGCCAAAAACATTCAGTACTTC.

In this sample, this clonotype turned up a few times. The CDR3 region is CSVESPVGLNYGYTF. DNA of the CDR3: TGCAGCGTTGAATCTCCAGTGGGGCTAAACTATGGCTACACCTTC. The chain couples TRBV29-1 to TRBJ1-2, with D possibly matching TRBD1 (5 bases). Germline CDR1 is SQVTM and CDR2 is ANQGSEA. Trimming cost V 2 bases and J 2 bases, with 15 bases left between them. CDR3 length: 15 residues.

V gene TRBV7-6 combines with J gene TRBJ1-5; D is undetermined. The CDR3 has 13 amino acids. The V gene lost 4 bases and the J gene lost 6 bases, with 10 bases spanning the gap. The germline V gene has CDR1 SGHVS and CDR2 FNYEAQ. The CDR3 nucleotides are TGTGCCAGCAGCTCGAACCCGGGTCAGCCCCAGCATTTT. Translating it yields CASSSNPGQPQHF.

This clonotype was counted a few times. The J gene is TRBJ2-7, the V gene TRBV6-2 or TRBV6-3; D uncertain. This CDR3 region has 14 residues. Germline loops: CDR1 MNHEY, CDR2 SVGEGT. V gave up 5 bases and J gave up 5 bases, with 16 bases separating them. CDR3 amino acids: CASSLTPKFHEQYF. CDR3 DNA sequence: TGTGCCAGCAGTCTTACGCCAAAGTTCCACGAGCAGTACTTC.

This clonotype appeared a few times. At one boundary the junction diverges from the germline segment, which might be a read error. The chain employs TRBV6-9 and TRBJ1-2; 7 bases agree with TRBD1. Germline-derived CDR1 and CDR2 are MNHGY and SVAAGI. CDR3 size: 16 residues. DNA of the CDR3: TGCACCGGCCCCGGGACAGCCGAAAAAGGGGCCTATGGCTACACCTTC. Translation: CTGPGTAEKGAYGYTF.

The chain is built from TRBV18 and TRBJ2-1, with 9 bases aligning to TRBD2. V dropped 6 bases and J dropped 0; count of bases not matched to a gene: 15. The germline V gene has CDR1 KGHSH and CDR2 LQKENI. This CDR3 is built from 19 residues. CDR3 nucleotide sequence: TGTGCCAGCTCGCTCATAGGAGTAGCGGGGGAGTACTCCTACAATGAGCAGTTCTTC. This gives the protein CASSLIGVAGEYSYNEQFF.

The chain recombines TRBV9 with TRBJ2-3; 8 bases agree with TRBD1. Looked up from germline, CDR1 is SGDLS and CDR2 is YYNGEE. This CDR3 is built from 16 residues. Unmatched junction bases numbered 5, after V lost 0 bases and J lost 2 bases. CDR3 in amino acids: CASSVVTGVPTDTQYF. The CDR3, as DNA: TGTGCCAGCAGCGTAGTGACAGGGGTCCCCACAGATACGCAGTATTTT.

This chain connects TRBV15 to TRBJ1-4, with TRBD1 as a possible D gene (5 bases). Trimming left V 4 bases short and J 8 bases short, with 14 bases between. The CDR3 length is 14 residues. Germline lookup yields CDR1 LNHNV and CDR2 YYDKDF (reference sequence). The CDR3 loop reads CATSTTRWGEKLFF. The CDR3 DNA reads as TGTGCCACCAGCACCACTAGGTGGGGGGAAAAACTGTTTTTT.